What follows is one T cell receptor beta chain and its context. Its cognate antigen is unknown. The data stem from a study of T cell responses to AZD1222 COVID-19 vaccine. Study outcomes and limitations: Just five or six AZD1222 recipients were seropositive at baseline. Rises in breadth and depth of Spike-specific TCRs came after two AZD1222 doses. The study sampled repertoires only after the peak T cell response. Reports indicate that nearly half of spike-specific TCRs are directed at unmutated variant regions.

Profiled with immunoSEQ multiplex PCR; TCRdb holds only in-frame clones, not every one. Found here are some 130,000 clones, 70% to 90% of them singletons; the top ten hold less than 4.5%. Trimming removed 4 bases at V and 4 bases at J, with 14 bases between. There are 14 residues in the CDR3. Germline assignment: CDR1 SGDLS and CDR2 YYNGEE. The chain uses TRBV9 and TRBJ2-5; D unresolved. The specimen comprised peripheral blood, sampled on day 0 of AZD1222 vaccination. The receptor comes from an adult in good health. The CDR3 coding sequence is TGTGCCAGCAGCCTAGGTATTTTGGGAGAGACCCAGTACTTC. Protein: CASSLGILGETQYF.